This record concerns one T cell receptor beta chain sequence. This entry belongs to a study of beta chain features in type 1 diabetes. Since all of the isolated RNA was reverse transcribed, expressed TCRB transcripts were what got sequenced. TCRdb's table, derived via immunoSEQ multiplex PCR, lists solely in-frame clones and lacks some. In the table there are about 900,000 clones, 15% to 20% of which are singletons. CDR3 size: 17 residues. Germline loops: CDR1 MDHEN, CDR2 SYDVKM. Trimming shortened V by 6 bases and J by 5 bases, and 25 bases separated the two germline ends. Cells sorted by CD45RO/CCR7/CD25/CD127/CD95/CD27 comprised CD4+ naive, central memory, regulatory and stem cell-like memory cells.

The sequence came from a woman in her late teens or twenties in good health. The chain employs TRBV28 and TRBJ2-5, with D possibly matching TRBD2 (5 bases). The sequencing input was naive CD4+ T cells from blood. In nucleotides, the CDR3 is TGTGCCAGCAGGCCCGAGCTCCTAGCTTCCTCCCTGGAGACCCAGTACTTC. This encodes CASRPELLASSLETQYF.